These 17 T cell receptor beta chains originate from one sample sequenced in a study of shared clonotypes between healthy human individuals. Some clones are missing from TCRdb's copy, which holds only in-frame ones; the method was immunoSEQ multiplex PCR. The table records 170,000 or so clones, approximately 61% of them present only once. The sample comprised memory CD4+ T cells sorted from blood. Subset indicated: CD45RA-negative fraction. The receptors shown here come from a young man in good health.

The CDR3 nucleotides are TGTGCCAGCAGTCGGACAGTAGACTATGGCTACACCTTC. Amino acids: CASSRTVDYGYTF. J is TRBJ1-2 and V is TRBV6-1, with a possible D match to TRBD1 (6 bases). The CDR3 loop spans 13 amino acids. Trimming removed 5 bases at V and 3 bases at J, with 10 bases between. CDR1 and CDR2 (germline): MNHNS, SASEGT.

This clone came up once. This chain joins TRBV7-2 and TRBJ2-7; 7 bases line up with TRBD1. From germline, CDR1 is SGHTA and CDR2 FQGNSA. Trimming removed 5 bases from V and 4 bases from J; junction bases left unmatched: 8. This CDR3 is built from 14 residues. CDR3 in amino acids: CASSGYRGGYEQYF. CDR3 sequence (DNA): TGTGCCAGCAGCGGTTACAGGGGTGGTTACGAGCAGTACTTC.

This clone was counted between two and nine times. The V and J genes are TRBV28 and TRBJ2-7, with 8 bases matching TRBD2. This CDR3 spans 17 amino acids. The V segment lost 4 bases and the J segment 0 bases; nucleotides outside the gene matches: 11. Germline V gene sequence: CDR1 MDHEN, CDR2 SYDVKM. Written as DNA, the CDR3 is TGTGCCAGCAGTTCCCCCCCACTAGCGGTCTTCTCCTACGAGCAGTACTTC. Translated, it gives CASSSPPLAVFSYEQYF.

A note on this clone: The germline gene is not matched at one end of the junction; a read error may be the cause. The V call is TRBV5-3, the J call TRBJ2-7; the D is unclear. TRBV5-3 is identified as an open reading frame with a role that is uncertain. CDR3 length equals 15 residues. The CDR3 coding sequence is TGTGCCAGCAGCTCCGGCTCCCATAGCTCCTACGAGCAGTACTTC. Its protein is CASSSGSHSSYEQYF.

The chain is built from TRBV20-1 and TRBJ2-7, with no clear D. There are 10 residues in the CDR3. In germline, CDR1 is DFQATT, CDR2 SNEGSKA (reference sequence). Trimming pared 1 base from V and 4 bases from J, leaving 2 bases between. CDR3 sequence: CSARGYEQYF. Here the CDR3 DNA reads TGCAGTGCTAGAGGATACGAGCAGTACTTC.

This clone was observed a handful of times. The J gene is TRBJ2-7, the V gene TRBV7-2; possibly TRBD2 for D (6 bases). V lost 3 bases and J 6 bases, leaving 15 bases between the germline ends. Germline V gene sequence: CDR1 SGHTA, CDR2 FQGNSA. This CDR3 has 14 residues. CDR3 nucleotides: TGTGCCAGCAGCTTCGGGGGTACCCCCCGCGAGCAGTACTTC. Protein sequence: CASSFGGTPREQYF.

A single count supports this clone. The chain carries TRBV6-1 and TRBJ2-7, with 10 bases fitting TRBD2. Germline V lookup: CDR1 MNHNS, CDR2 SASEGT. The CDR3 extends over 15 amino acids. V was pared by 5 bases and J by 7 bases, with 11 bases of the junction left unmatched. CDR3 coding DNA: TGTGCCAGCAGTCAGACCCGGACTAGCGGCCGGGAGCAGTACTTC. It specifies CASSQTRTSGREQYF.

This clone occurred a few times. The gene calls are TRBV18 and TRBJ1-1, with D unresolved. The V end was cut by 3 bases, the J end by 1 base, with 9 bases between. The CDR3 is made up of 14 amino acids. CDR1 is KGHSH, CDR2 LQKENI, per germline. CDR3 protein: CASSPGTGNTEAFF. The DNA for the CDR3 is TGTGCCAGCTCACCCGGCACGGGGAACACTGAAGCTTTCTTT.

The V and J genes are TRBV2 and TRBJ2-3, with 11 bases identical to TRBD2. V was clipped by 7 bases and J by 2 bases; unmatched bases: 5. Germline V lookup: CDR1 SNHLY, CDR2 FYNNEI. The CDR3 runs to 15 residues. The CDR3 DNA follows: TGTGCCAGCATGCTAGCGGGAGGTATCACAGATACGCAGTATTTT. Translation: CASMLAGGITDTQYF. The variable domain in full, with the rest retrieved from reference TRBV2 and TRBJ2-3, is EPEVTQTPSHQVTQMGQEVILRCVPISNHLYFYWYRQILGQKVEFLVSFYNNEISEKSEIFDDQFSVERPDGSNFTLKIRSTKLEDSAMYFCASMLAGGITDTQYFGPGTRLTVL.

This clone appeared a few times. The V call is TRBV6-5, the J call TRBJ2-2, with a tentative D call TRBD2 (6 bases). Germline loops: CDR1 MNHEY, CDR2 SVGAGI. The CDR3 length is 16 residues. Trimming left V 4 bases short and J 4 bases short, with 16 bases between. As DNA, the CDR3 is TGTGCCAGCAGTTCCCATGGCGTGGGGGGCACCGGGGAGCTGTTTTTT. Translated: CASSSHGVGGTGELFF.

This clone was recorded a few times. The CDR3 reads CSVDLGGKDYGYTF. The DNA for the CDR3 is TGCAGCGTTGATTTGGGGGGGAAAGACTATGGCTACACCTTC. This rearrangement joins TRBV29-1 to TRBJ1-2; D perhaps matches TRBD1 (5 bases). CDR3 length: 14 residues. CDR1 is SQVTM, CDR2 ANQGSEA, per germline. The V and J ends lost 3 bases and 3 bases respectively, with 14 bases between them.

The V call is TRBV11-3, the J call TRBJ2-3; 11 bases fit TRBD2. Germline CDR1 and CDR2: SGHNT and YENEEA. Trimming took 2 bases from V and 5 from J; bases not matched to a gene: 6. CDR3 length: 16 amino acids. CDR3 nucleotides: TGTGCCAGCAGCTTACAAACTAGCGGGAGCGGAGATACGCAGTATTTT. Amino acids: CASSLQTSGSGDTQYF.

The V and J genes are TRBV28 and TRBJ2-7; TRBD2 matches at 9 bases. The germline gives CDR1 MDHEN, CDR2 SYDVKM. V shed 5 bases and J 3 bases; nucleotides not matched to a gene: 8. The length of the CDR3 is 15 residues. CDR3 sequence reads: CASSLLAGRNYEQYF. The CDR3 DNA sequence: TGTGCCAGCAGTCTTCTAGCGGGGAGAAACTACGAGCAGTACTTC.

J is TRBJ2-3 and V is TRBV11-3, with 11 bases lining up with TRBD2. The CDR3 loop spans 16 amino acids. Germline V gene lookup returns CDR1 SGHNT and CDR2 YENEEA. Trimming removed 3 bases from V and 4 bases from J; junction bases left unmatched: 6. CDR3 sequence reads: CASSFLAGGPADTQYF. As DNA, the CDR3 is TGTGCCAGCAGCTTCCTAGCGGGAGGTCCAGCAGATACGCAGTATTTT.

This clone was seen only a few times. The V and J genes are TRBV18 and TRBJ2-3; 7 nucleotides agree with TRBD2. The CDR3 consists of 18 residues. CDR1 and CDR2 from the germline V gene are KGHSH and LQKENI. The junction had 15 bases not matched to a gene; V was cut back by 6 bases and J by 0 bases. CDR3 nucleotide sequence: TGTGCCAGCTCCCCCATCCTAGCGGATTCTTCTAGCACAGATACGCAGTATTTT. This translates into CASSPILADSSSTDTQYF.

The chain employs TRBV11-3 and TRBJ2-1, with 11 bases fitting TRBD2. Trimming removed 6 bases from V and 7 bases from J; junction bases left unmatched: 2. The CDR3 totals 13 residues. The germline V gene encodes CDR1 SGHNT and CDR2 YENEEA. CDR3 residues: CASRRTSGNEQFF. CDR3 DNA sequence: TGTGCCAGCAGACGGACTAGCGGGAATGAGCAGTTCTTC.

The chain joins TRBV6-5 to TRBJ1-2; D is ambiguous. The germline gives CDR1 MNHEY, CDR2 SVGAGI. Trimming took off 6 bases at V and 7 bases at J, with 18 bases between the two ends. The length of the CDR3 is 14 residues. This chain's CDR3 is CASSSVEGAGGYTF. DNA of the CDR3: TGTGCCAGCAGCTCCGTGGAGGGCGCGGGTGGCTACACCTTC.